This T cell receptor (beta chain) is from a study of graft-versus-host responses after intestinal transplantation. Looking at the study overall: Transplant types were multivisceral, liver-intestinal, or isolated intestinal. All recipients were given anti-thymocyte globulin induction, and tacrolimus and steroids were then administered for roughly three years.

CDR3 size: 15 residues. The ends lost 2 bases at V and 2 bases at J; junction bases unmatched: 4. The V gene's germline CDR1 is MDHEN and CDR2 SYDVKM. Sequencing was performed with immunoSEQ multiplex PCR; in TCRdb, only in-frame clones are kept and a portion is missing. The table lists some 7,000 clones, approximately 71% of them singletons. Lymphocytes (intraepithelial and lamina propria) were released by processing the graft tissue. The chain links TRBV28 to TRBJ2-5; TRBD1 matches at 8 bases. The origin of this receptor is a human patient who received an intestinal transplant, so some T cells may come from the graft donor. The starting material was ileum tissue, obtained more than 50 days after transplant. CDR3 region: CASSLQGAKQETQYF. The CDR3 nucleotides read TGTGCCAGCAGTTTACAGGGGGCGAAGCAAGAGACCCAGTACTTC.